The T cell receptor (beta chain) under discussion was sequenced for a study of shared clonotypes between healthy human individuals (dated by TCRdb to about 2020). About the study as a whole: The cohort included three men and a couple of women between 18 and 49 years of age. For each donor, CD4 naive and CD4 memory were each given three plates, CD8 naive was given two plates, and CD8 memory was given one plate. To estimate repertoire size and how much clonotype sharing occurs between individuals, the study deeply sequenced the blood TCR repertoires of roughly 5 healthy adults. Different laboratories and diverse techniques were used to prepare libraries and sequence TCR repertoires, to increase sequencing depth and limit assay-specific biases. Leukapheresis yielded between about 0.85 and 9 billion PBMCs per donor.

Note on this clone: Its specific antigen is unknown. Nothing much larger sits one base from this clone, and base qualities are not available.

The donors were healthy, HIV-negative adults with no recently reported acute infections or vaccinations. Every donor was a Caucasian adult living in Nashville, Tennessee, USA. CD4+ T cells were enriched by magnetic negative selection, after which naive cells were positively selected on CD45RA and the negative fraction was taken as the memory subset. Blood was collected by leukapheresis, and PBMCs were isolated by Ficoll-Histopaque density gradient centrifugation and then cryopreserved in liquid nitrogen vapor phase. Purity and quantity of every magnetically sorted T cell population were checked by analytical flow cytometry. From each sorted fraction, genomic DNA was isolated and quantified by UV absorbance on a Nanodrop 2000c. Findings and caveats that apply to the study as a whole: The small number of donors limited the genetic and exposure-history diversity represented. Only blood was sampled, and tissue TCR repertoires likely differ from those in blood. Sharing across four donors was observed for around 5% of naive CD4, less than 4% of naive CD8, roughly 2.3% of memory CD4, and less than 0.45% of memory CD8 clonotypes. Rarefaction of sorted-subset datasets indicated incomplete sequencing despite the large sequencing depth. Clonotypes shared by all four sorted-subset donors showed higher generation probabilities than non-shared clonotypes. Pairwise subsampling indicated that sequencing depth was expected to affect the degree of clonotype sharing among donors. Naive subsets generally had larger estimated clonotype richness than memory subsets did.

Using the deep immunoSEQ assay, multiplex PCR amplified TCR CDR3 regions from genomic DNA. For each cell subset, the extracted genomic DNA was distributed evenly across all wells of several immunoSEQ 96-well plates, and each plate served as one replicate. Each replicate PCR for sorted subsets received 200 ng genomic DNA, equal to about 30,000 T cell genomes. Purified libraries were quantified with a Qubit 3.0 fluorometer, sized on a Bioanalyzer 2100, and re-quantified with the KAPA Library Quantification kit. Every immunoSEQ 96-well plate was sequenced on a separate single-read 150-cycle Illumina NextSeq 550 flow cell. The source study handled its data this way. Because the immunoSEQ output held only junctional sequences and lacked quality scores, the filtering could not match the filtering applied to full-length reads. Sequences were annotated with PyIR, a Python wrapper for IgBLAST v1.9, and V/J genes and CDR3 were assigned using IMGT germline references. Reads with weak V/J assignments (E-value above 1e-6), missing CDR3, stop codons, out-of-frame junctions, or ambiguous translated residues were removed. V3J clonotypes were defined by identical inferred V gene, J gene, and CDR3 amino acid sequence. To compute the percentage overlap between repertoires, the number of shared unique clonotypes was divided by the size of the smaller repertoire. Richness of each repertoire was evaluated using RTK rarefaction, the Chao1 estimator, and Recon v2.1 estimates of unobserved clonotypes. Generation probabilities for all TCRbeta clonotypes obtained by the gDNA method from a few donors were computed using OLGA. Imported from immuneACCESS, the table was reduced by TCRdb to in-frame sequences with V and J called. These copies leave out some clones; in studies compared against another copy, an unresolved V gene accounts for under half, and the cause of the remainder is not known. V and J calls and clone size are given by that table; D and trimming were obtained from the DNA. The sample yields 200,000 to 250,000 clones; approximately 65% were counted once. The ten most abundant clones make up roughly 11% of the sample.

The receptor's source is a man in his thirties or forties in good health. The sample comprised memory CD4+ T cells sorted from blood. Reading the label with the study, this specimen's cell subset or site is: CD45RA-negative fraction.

The nucleotide sequence reads as follows: TGCGCCAGCAGCAAACGGGATGGCCTAGCTTTCGCCGAGCAGTACTTC. This gives the protein CASSKRDGLAFAEQYF. This receptor chain uses TRBV5-1 and TRBJ2-7; the best D guess is TRBD2, with 5 bases matching. The cysteine opens and the phenylalanine closes a CDR3 of 16 amino acids. The CDR3 DNA has 48 bases and is translated from base 1. At the junction V is shortened by 4 bases and J by 6 bases, with 23 bases in between. CDR1 is given as SGHRS and CDR2 as YFSETQ, both from the germline V gene.